This T cell receptor beta chain emerged from a study of CD8 T cells in Susac syndrome. For the study at large: When their blood was taken, patients with Susac syndrome were therapy-naive, taking corticosteroids, or taking intravenous immunoglobulin alone. Overall study results and limits: The CD4+ T cell repertoires from Susac syndrome exhibited no clonal expansion. The study conceded that its TCR sequencing and HLA analysis involved relatively few individuals.

With random hexamers, reverse transcription was performed on roughly 0.5 to 1 ug of RNA. A multiplex approach, immunoSEQ multiplex PCR, amplified TCR beta CDR3 across 54 Vbeta and 13 Jbeta. TCRdb ran MiXCR on the immunoSEQ multiplex PCR reads and lists one entry per CDR3 protein. The profile shows about 190,000 distinct CDR3 sequences, roughly nine tenths of them singletons. Remarks on this clonotype: What it binds is unknown.

With 8 bases removed from V and 0 bases from J, the gap between germline ends came to 19 bases. Germline V CDR1 and CDR2: MDHEN, SYDVKM. This CDR3 is 16 amino acids long. The clonotype comes from a human donor with Susac syndrome. V and J are TRBV28 and TRBJ1-2; D is possibly TRBD1 (5 bases). Sequencing input: CD4+ T cells from PBMCs. The CDR3 DNA follows: TGTGCCAGCTCCGACCCCGGGACCGCGGCTAACTATGGCTACACCTTC. It translates to CASSDPGTAANYGYTF.